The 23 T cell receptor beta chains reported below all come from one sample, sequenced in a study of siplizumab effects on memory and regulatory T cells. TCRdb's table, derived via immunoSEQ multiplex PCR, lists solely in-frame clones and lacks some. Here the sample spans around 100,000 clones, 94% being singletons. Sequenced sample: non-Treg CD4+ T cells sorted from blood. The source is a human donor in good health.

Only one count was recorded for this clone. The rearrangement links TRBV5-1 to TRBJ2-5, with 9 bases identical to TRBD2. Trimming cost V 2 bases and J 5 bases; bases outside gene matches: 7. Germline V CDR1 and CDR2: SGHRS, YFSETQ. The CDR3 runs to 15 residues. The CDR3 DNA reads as TGCGCCAGCAGCTTAGCGGGAGGTGCGTTGGAGACCCAGTACTTC. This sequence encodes CASSLAGGALETQYF.

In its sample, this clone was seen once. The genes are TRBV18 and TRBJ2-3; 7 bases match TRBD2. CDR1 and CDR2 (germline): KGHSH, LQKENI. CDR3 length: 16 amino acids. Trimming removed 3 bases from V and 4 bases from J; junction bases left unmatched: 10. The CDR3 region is CASSPPRRETSDTQYF. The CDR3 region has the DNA TGTGCCAGCTCACCCCCGCGGCGGGAGACCTCAGATACGCAGTATTTT.

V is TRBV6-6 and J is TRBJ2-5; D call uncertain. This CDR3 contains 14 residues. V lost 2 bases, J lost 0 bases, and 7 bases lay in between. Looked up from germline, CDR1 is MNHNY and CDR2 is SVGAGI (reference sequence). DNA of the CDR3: TGTGCCAGCAGTTACCCAGCGTACCAAGAGACCCAGTACTTC. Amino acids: CASSYPAYQETQYF.

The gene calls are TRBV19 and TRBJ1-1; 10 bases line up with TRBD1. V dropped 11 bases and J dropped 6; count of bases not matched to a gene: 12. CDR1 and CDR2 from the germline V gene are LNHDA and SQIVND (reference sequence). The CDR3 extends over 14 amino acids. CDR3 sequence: CASTSGQGFSEAFF. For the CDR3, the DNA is TGTGCCTCCACCTCGGGACAGGGGTTCTCTGAAGCTTTCTTT. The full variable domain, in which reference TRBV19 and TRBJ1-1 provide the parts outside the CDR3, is DGGITQSPKYLFRKEGQNVTLSCEQNLNHDAMYWYRQDPGQGLRLIYYSQIVNDFQKGDIAEGYSVSREKKESFPLTVTSAQKNPTAFYLCASTSGQGFSEAFFGQGTRLTVV.

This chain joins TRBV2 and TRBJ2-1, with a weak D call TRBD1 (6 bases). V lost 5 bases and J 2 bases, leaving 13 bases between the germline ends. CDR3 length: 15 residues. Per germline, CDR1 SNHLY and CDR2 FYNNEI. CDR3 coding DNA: TGTGCCAGCAGTTCGACAGGTAACACCTACAATGAGCAGTTCTTC. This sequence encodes CASSSTGNTYNEQFF. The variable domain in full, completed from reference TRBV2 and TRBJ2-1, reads EPEVTQTPSHQVTQMGQEVILRCVPISNHLYFYWYRQILGQKVEFLVSFYNNEISEKSEIFDDQFSVERPDGSNFTLKIRSTKLEDSAMYFCASSSTGNTYNEQFFGPGTRLTVL.

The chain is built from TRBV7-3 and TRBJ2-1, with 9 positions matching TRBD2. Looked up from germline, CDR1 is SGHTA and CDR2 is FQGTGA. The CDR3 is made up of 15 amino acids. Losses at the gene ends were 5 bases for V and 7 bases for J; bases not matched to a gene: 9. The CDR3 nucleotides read TGTGCCAGCAGCCTAGCGACTAGCGGTGTTAATGAGCAGTTCTTC. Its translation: CASSLATSGVNEQFF. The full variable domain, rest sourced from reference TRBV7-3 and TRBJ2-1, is GAGVSQTPSNKVTEKGKYVELRCDPISGHTALYWYRQSLGQGPEFLIYFQGTGAADDSGLPNDRFFAVRPEGSVSTLKIQRTERGDSAVYLCASSLATSGVNEQFFGPGTRLTVL.

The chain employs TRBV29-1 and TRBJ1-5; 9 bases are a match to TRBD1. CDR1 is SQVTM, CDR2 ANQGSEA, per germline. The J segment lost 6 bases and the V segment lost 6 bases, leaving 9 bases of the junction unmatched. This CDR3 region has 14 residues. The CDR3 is CSVLGQGTGQPQHF. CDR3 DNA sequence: TGCAGCGTCCTTGGACAGGGGACAGGTCAGCCCCAGCATTTT. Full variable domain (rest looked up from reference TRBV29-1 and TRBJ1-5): SAVISQKPSRDICQRGTSLTIQCQVDSQVTMMFWYRQQPGQSLTLIATANQGSEATYESGFVIDKFPISRPNLTFSTLTVSNMSPEDSSIYLCSVLGQGTGQPQHFGDGTRLSIL.

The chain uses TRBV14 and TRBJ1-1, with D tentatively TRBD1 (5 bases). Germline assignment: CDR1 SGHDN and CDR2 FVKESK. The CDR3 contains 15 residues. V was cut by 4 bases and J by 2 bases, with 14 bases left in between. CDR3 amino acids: CASSPPGLANTEAFF. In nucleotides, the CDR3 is TGTGCCAGCAGCCCCCCGGGACTCGCTAACACTGAAGCTTTCTTT.

The CDR3 DNA reads TGTGCCAGCCGCCCTGGGAGGGATTGGAACACTGAAGCTTTCTTT. As protein: CASRPGRDWNTEAFF. The chain links TRBV28 to TRBJ1-1, with D uncertain. The germline V gene encodes CDR1 MDHEN and CDR2 SYDVKM. The CDR3 sequence is 15 residues long. Trimming stripped 8 bases from V and 1 base from J, with 17 bases between.

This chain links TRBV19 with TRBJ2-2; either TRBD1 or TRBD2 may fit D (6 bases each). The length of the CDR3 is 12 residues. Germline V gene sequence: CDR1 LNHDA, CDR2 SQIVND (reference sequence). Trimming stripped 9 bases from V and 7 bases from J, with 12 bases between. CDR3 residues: CASQKGGGELFF. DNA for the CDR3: TGTGCCAGCCAAAAGGGGGGCGGGGAGCTGTTTTTT.

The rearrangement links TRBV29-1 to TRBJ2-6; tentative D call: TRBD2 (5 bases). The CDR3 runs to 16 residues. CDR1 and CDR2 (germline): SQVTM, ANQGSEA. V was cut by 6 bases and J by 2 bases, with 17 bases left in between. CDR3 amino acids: CSVVGPGAAGANVLTF. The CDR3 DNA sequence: TGCAGCGTGGTAGGTCCCGGAGCGGCTGGGGCCAACGTCCTGACTTTC.

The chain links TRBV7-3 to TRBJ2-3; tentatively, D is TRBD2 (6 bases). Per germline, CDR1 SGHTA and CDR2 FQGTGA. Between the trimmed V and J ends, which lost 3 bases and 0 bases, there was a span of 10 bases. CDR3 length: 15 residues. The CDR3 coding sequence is TGTGCCAGCAGCTTTTCGAGCGGGAGCACAGATACGCAGTATTTT. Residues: CASSFSSGSTDTQYF.

The CDR3 region is CASAFGGRLSSYNEQFF. CDR3 nucleotide sequence: TGTGCCAGCGCCTTTGGGGGGCGGTTAAGCTCCTACAATGAGCAGTTCTTC. The V gene is TRBV13, the J gene TRBJ2-1; either TRBD1 or TRBD2 may fit D (6 bases each). Trimming pared 8 bases from V and 0 bases from J, leaving 20 bases between. Looked up from germline, CDR1 is PRHDT and CDR2 is FYEKMQ (reference sequence). The CDR3 length is 17 residues.

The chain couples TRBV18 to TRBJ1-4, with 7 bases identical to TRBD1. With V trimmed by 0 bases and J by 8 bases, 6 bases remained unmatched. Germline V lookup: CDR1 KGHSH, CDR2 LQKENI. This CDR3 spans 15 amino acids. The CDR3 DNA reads TGTGCCAGCTCACCACCTAACAGGGGCAGGGAAAAACTGTTTTTT. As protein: CASSPPNRGREKLFF. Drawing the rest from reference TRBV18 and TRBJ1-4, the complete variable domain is NAGVMQNPRHLVRRRGQEARLRCSPMKGHSHVYWYRQLPEEGLKFMVYLQKENIIDESGMPKERFSAEFPKEGPSILRIQQVVRGDSAAYFCASSPPNRGREKLFFGSGTQLSVL.

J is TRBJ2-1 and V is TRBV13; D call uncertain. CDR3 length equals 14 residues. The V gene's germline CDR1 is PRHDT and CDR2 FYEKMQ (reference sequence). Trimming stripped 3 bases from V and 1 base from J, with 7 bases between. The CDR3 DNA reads TGTGCCAGCAGCTTCCGGAGATCCTACAATGAGCAGTTCTTC. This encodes CASSFRRSYNEQFF.

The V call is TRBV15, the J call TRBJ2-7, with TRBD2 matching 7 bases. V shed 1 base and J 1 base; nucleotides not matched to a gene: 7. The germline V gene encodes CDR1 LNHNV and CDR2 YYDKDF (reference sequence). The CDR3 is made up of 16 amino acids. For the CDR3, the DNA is TGTGCCACCAGCAGAGGGGTACGGGAGGTTTCCTACGAGCAGTACTTC. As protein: CATSRGVREVSYEQYF.

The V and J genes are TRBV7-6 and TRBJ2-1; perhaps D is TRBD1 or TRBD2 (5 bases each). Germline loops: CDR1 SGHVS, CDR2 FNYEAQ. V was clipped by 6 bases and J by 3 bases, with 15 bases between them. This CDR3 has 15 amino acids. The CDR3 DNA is TGTGCCAGCAGGAGAGGGGTGGACAACTACAATGAGCAGTTCTTC. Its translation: CASRRGVDNYNEQFF.

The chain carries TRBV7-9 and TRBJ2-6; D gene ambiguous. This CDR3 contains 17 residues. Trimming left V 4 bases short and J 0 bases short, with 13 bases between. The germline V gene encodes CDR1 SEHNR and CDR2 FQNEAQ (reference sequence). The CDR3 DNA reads TGTGCCAGCAGCTCAAGCCCGAAGAGCTCTGGGGCCAACGTCCTGACTTTC. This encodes CASSSSPKSSGANVLTF. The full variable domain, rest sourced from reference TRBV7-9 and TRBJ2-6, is DTGVSQNPRHKITKRGQNVTFRCDPISEHNRLYWYRQTLGQGPEFLTYFQNEAQLEKSRLLSDRFSAERPKGSFSTLEIQRTEQGDSAMYLCASSSSPKSSGANVLTFGAGSRLTVL.

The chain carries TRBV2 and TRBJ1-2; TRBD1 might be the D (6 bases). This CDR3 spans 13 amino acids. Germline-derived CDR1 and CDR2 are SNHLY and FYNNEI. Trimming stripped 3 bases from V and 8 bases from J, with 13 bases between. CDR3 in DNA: TGTGCCAGCAGTGAGGGCAGGGGCGGCGGCTACACCTTC. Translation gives CASSEGRGGGYTF.

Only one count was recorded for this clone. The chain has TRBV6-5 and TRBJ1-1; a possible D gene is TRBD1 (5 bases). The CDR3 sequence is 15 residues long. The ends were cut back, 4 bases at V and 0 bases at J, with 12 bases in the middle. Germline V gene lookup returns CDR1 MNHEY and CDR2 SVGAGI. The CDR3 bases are TGTGCCAGCAGTTCACGGGGCTCCATGAACACTGAAGCTTTCTTT. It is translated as CASSSRGSMNTEAFF.

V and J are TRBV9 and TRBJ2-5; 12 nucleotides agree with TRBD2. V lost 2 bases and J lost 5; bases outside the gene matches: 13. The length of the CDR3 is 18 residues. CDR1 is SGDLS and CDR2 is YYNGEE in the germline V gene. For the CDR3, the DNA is TGTGCCAGCAGCGTGACTACCGGGACTAGCGGGCAATGGGAGACCCAGTACTTC. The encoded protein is CASSVTTGTSGQWETQYF.

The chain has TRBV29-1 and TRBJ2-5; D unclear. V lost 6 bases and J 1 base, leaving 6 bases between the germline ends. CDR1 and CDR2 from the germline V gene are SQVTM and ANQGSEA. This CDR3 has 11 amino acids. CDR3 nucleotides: TGCAGCGTCTCGACCCAAGAGACCCAGTACTTC. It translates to CSVSTQETQYF.

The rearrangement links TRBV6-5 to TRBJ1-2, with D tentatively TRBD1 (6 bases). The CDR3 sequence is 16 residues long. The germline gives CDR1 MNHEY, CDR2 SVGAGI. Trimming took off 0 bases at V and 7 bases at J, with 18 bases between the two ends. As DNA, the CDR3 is TGTGCCAGCAGTTACTCGGGGGCGGGGGCTTCGCCTGGCTACACCTTC. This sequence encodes CASSYSGAGASPGYTF.